The 26 T cell receptor beta chains below come from one sample, sequenced in a study of Graves' ophthalmopathy and Graves' hyperthyroidism. Transcripts of RNA were the source for amplifying TCR beta CDR3 regions. A first-round RT-PCR used HTBI primers, followed by a second-round multiplex PCR. TCRdb re-called the multiplex PCR reads with MiXCR, one entry per CDR3 protein. The repertoire holds 500,000 to 600,000 distinct CDR3 sequences, approximately 35% seen once, with about 4.1% in the top ten. Sequenced material: peripheral blood or thyroid tissue (not recorded which). The receptors shown here come from an adult man with Graves' hyperthyroidism.

In regard to this clonotype: The junction and the germline gene differ at one end; a read error may be behind it. The chain couples TRBV7-8 to TRBJ1-5; perhaps TRBD1 as D (6 bases). Germline-derived CDR1 and CDR2 are SGHVS and FQNEAQ. The CDR3 totals 16 residues. The CDR3 nucleotides are TGCGCCAGCAGCCAGTCCCCGGGACAAGCCAATCAGCCCCAGCATTTT. As protein: CASSQSPGQANQPQHF.

The chain is built from TRBV29-1 and TRBJ1-1; the match to TRBD1 covers 8 bases. Losses at the gene ends were 6 bases for V and 10 bases for J; bases not matched to a gene: 7. Germline V gives CDR1 SQVTM, CDR2 ANQGSEA. The CDR3 runs to 11 residues. DNA of the CDR3: TGCAGCGTGTCAGGGGGCGCGAGAGCTTTCTTT. It codes for CSVSGGARAFF.

This chain uses TRBV29-1 with TRBJ1-3; D is ambiguous. V dropped 4 bases and J dropped 0 bases, with 7 bases sitting between them. The V gene's germline CDR1 is SQVTM and CDR2 ANQGSEA. This CDR3 spans 13 amino acids. CDR3 region: CSVVDSSGNTIYF. In DNA form, the CDR3 reads TGCAGCGTTGTGGACTCCTCTGGAAACACCATATATTTT. The variable domain in full, completed from reference TRBV29-1 and TRBJ1-3, reads SAVISQKPSRDICQRGTSLTIQCQVDSQVTMMFWYRQQPGQSLTLIATANQGSEATYESGFVIDKFPISRPNLTFSTLTVSNMSPEDSSIYLCSVVDSSGNTIYFGEGSWLTVV.

Many counts were recorded for this clonotype. The CDR3 protein is CASSGTGLPTEAFF. The DNA for the CDR3 is TGTGCCAGTTCCGGGACAGGGCTTCCCACTGAAGCTTTCTTT. The chain recombines TRBV2 with TRBJ1-1; 9 positions match TRBD1. Germline loops: CDR1 SNHLY, CDR2 FYNNEI. With 9 bases clipped from V and 4 bases from J, the junction kept 9 bases outside the gene matches. The CDR3 is 14 amino acids.

This chain uses TRBV29-1 with TRBJ1-2, with unresolved D. Looked up from germline, CDR1 is SQVTM and CDR2 is ANQGSEA. V was shortened by 6 bases and J by 4 bases, with 12 bases between the two germline ends. CDR3 length equals 12 residues. The CDR3 loop reads CSVGSTGYGYTF. Here the CDR3 DNA reads TGCAGCGTGGGGTCGACGGGCTATGGCTACACCTTC. Using reference TRBV29-1 and TRBJ1-2 for the parts outside the CDR3, the full variable domain is SAVISQKPSRDICQRGTSLTIQCQVDSQVTMMFWYRQQPGQSLTLIATANQGSEATYESGFVIDKFPISRPNLTFSTLTVSNMSPEDSSIYLCSVGSTGYGYTFGSGTRLTVV.

This clonotype was found many times. The chain joins TRBV12-3 or TRBV12-4 to TRBJ2-7, with D possibly matching TRBD2 (6 bases). There are 14 residues in the CDR3. V lost 1 base to trimming and J lost 3 bases, with 10 bases between them. The CDR3 region has the DNA TGTGCCAGCAGTTTAGTGGGGGGTTTCTACGAGCAGTACTTC. Its protein is CASSLVGGFYEQYF.

This clonotype has at least ten counts. The chain is built from TRBV7-9 and TRBJ2-7; D unresolved. Trimming took 3 bases from V and 1 from J, leaving 4 bases between them. This CDR3 contains 12 residues. The germline CDR1 and CDR2 sequences are SEHNR and FQNEAQ (reference sequence). CDR3: CASSFRSYEQYF. In nucleotides, the CDR3 is TGTGCCAGCAGCTTCCGGTCCTACGAGCAGTACTTC.

Concerning this clonotype: A read error may explain this, as a much larger clone is one base away. The chain is built from TRBV7-2 and TRBJ2-7, with D possibly matching TRBD1 (6 bases). CDR3 length equals 14 residues. Between the trimmed V and J ends, which lost 2 bases and 6 bases, there was a span of 14 bases. Germline CDR1 reads SGHTA; CDR2 reads FQGNSA. The CDR3 DNA sequence: TGTGCCAGCAGCTTATGGGACAACCCCTGCGAGCAGTACTTC. Amino acid sequence: CASSLWDNPCEQYF.

This clonotype has ten or more counts. The chain combines TRBV20-1 with TRBJ1-3; tentative D call: TRBD1 (5 bases). This CDR3 spans 15 amino acids. The V end lost 3 bases, the J end lost 0 bases, and 12 bases lay between the germline ends. Germline V lookup: CDR1 DFQATT, CDR2 SNEGSKA (reference sequence). The DNA of the CDR3 is TGCAGTGCTAGGGAGGGGTCGAGCTCTGGAAACACCATATATTTT. Amino acids: CSAREGSSSGNTIYF.

The chain combines TRBV14 with TRBJ2-5; a possible D gene is TRBD2 (5 bases). V was pared by 0 bases and J by 5 bases, with 22 bases between. The CDR3 extends over 18 amino acids. Germline CDR1 is SGHDN and CDR2 is FVKESK. CDR3 loop: CASSQDLSGSPRWETQYF. CDR3 bases: TGTGCCAGCAGCCAAGATCTTTCGGGGTCCCCTAGATGGGAGACCCAGTACTTC.

Note on this clonotype: With a much larger clone just one base away, this may be a read error. This rearrangement joins TRBV7-2 to TRBJ1-4; D gene unclear. The CDR3 has 16 residues. CDR1 SGHTA and CDR2 FQGNSA come from the germline V gene. CDR3 residues: CVSSLLMTGQHEKLFF. CDR3 DNA sequence: TGTGTCAGCAGCCTACTGATGACGGGTCAACATGAAAAACTGTTTTTT.

The chain recombines TRBV7-9 with TRBJ2-7; 9 bases align to TRBD1. This CDR3 is built from 15 residues. Germline V gene data show CDR1 as SEHNR and CDR2 as FQNEAQ (reference sequence). V gave up 5 bases and J gave up 3 bases; unmatched junction bases: 8. The CDR3, as DNA: TGTGCCAGCAGCGTAGAGCCGGGACAGGGCTACGAGCAGTACTTC. Translated: CASSVEPGQGYEQYF.

The chain joins TRBV29-1 to TRBJ1-4, with a possible D match to TRBD1 (6 bases). This CDR3 spans 13 amino acids. V lost 8 bases, J lost 8 bases, and 18 bases lay in between. CDR1 is SQVTM and CDR2 is ANQGSEA in the germline V gene. CDR3 DNA: TGCAGCAGCGCCTACAGGGTTGGGGAAAAACTGTTTTTT. Translated: CSSAYRVGEKLFF.

This clonotype was detected only a few times. CDR3 sequence reads: CASNPRGAGEQYF. The CDR3 nucleotides read TGCGCCAGCAACCCACGGGGGGCTGGCGAGCAGTACTTC. The chain couples TRBV5-1 to TRBJ2-7, with D possibly matching TRBD2 (7 bases). Trimming pared 6 bases from V and 6 bases from J, leaving 16 bases between. CDR3 length equals 13 residues. CDR1 SGHRS and CDR2 YFSETQ come from the germline V gene.

This clonotype was seen at least ten times. The chain couples TRBV19 to TRBJ1-5, with D unresolved. This CDR3 has 12 amino acids. V lost 5 bases and J 5 bases, leaving 7 bases between the germline ends. The germline V gene has CDR1 LNHDA and CDR2 SQIVND (reference sequence). CDR3 nucleotides: TGTGCCAGTAGTTTCGGTTATCAGCCCCAGCATTTT. This codes for CASSFGYQPQHF.

The chain couples TRBV7-2 to TRBJ2-5; D possibly matches TRBD1 or TRBD2 (5 bases each). This CDR3 is 14 amino acids long. Deletions cut 5 bases from V and 4 bases from J, with 14 bases between. The germline gives CDR1 SGHTA, CDR2 FQGNSA. DNA for the CDR3: TGTGCCAGCAGCGTCTCCGGGACGCGAGAGACCCAGTACTTC. Encoded protein: CASSVSGTRETQYF.

This clonotype came up many times. This chain links TRBV5-1 with TRBJ1-2, with D perhaps matching TRBD1 (5 bases). From germline, CDR1 is SGHRS and CDR2 YFSETQ. Trimming removed 7 bases at V and 3 bases at J, with 13 bases between. The CDR3 length is 13 residues. CDR3 protein: CASRKGDHYGYTF. The CDR3 nucleotides read TGCGCCAGCCGAAAAGGGGATCACTATGGCTACACCTTC.

This clonotype has ten or more counts. The V call is TRBV29-1, the J call TRBJ1-2; TRBD1 agrees at 7 bases. Losses at the gene ends were 2 bases for V and 0 bases for J; bases not matched to a gene: 6. CDR1 and CDR2 (germline): SQVTM, ANQGSEA. CDR3 length: 15 amino acids. The CDR3 DNA follows: TGCAGCGTTGAAATAGGGGGGACAGCTAACTATGGCTACACCTTC. Translated, it gives CSVEIGGTANYGYTF.

A word on this clonotype: A much larger clone differs by one base, so this may be a read error. The conserved closing phenylalanine or tryptophan is absent in this CDR3, likely reflecting a read error. The chain is built from TRBV2 and TRBJ1-6; 9 bases align to TRBD1. Germline CDR1 SNHLY, CDR2 FYNNEI. Trimming removed 3 bases from V and 8 bases from J; junction bases left unmatched: 5. CDR3 size: 15 residues. The CDR3 DNA is TGTGCCAGCAGTGACACGGGACAGGGAGATTCACCCCTCCACCTT. Residues: CASSDTGQGDSPLHL.

This sequence joins TRBV25-1 and TRBJ1-6; TRBD1 is a possible D gene (6 bases). Per the germline V gene, CDR1 is MGHDK and CDR2 is SYGVNS. With 4 bases removed from V and 8 bases from J, the gap between germline ends came to 21 bases. The CDR3 has 17 amino acids. The CDR3 sequence is CASSATVQGAGDSPLHF. Here the CDR3 DNA reads TGTGCCAGCAGTGCCACTGTACAGGGTGCCGGAGATTCACCCCTCCACTTT. Combining the CDR3 with reference TRBV25-1 and TRBJ1-6 gives the whole variable domain EADIYQTPRYLVIGTGKKITLECSQTMGHDKMYWYQQDPGMELHLIHYSYGVNSTEKGDLSSESTVSRIRTEHFPLTLESARPSHTSQYLCASSATVQGAGDSPLHFGNGTRLTVT.

At least ten counts were recorded for this clonotype. One junction end disagrees with the germline gene, perhaps due to a read error. The CDR3 spells CASSFTSGGNQETQYF. CDR3 coding DNA: TGTGCTAGCAGCTTTACTAGCGGGGGGAACCAAGAGACCCAGTACTTC. The V gene is TRBV7-7, the J gene TRBJ2-5; 12 bases line up with TRBD2. In germline, CDR1 is SSHAT, CDR2 FNYEAQ (reference sequence). CDR3 length: 16 residues.

About this clonotype: With a much larger clone just one base away, this may be a read error. The chain combines TRBV2 with TRBJ1-1; 7 nucleotides line up with TRBD1. Germline V gene lookup returns CDR1 SNHLY and CDR2 FYNNEI. Germline trimming cut 6 bases from V and 1 base from J; bases unmatched to any gene: 5. The length of the CDR3 is 14 residues. The CDR3 DNA follows: TGTGCCAGCAGCTGGGACAGCTCGAACACTGAAGCTTTCTTT. This gives the protein CASSWDSSNTEAFF.

V is TRBV12-3 or TRBV12-4 and J is TRBJ1-2; TRBD1 agrees at 11 bases. With 6 bases clipped from V and 6 bases from J, the junction kept 12 bases outside the gene matches. The CDR3 is 16 residues long. CDR3 coding DNA: TGTGCCAGCAGCCCGGGACAGGGGGGTTGGTCTGATGGCTACACCTTC. Translating it yields CASSPGQGGWSDGYTF.

This clonotype appeared a few times. The chain uses TRBV5-1 and TRBJ1-3; 8 bases match TRBD1. Germline trimming cut 0 bases from V and 4 bases from J; bases unmatched to any gene: 12. The CDR3 sequence is 18 residues long. Germline V CDR1 and CDR2: SGHRS, YFSETQ. The CDR3 sequence: CASSLGTSVRGPGNTIYF. Here the CDR3 DNA reads TGCGCCAGCAGCTTGGGAACGTCCGTCAGGGGGCCAGGAAACACCATATATTTT.

There are many counts of this clonotype. The chain combines TRBV12-5 with TRBJ2-2; D is ambiguous. The germline CDR1 and CDR2 sequences are LGHNT and FRNRAP. Trimming took 0 bases from V and 6 from J, leaving 8 bases between them. This CDR3 contains 14 residues. The CDR3 region is CASGLVTGPGELFF. In DNA, the CDR3 is TGTGCTAGTGGTTTGGTAACTGGGCCCGGGGAGCTGTTTTTT.

This clonotype was picked up many times. The rearrangement links TRBV20-1 to TRBJ2-5; a possible D gene is TRBD2 (5 bases). Germline loops: CDR1 DFQATT, CDR2 SNEGSKA (reference sequence). V was clipped by 3 bases and J by 2 bases, with 16 bases between them. The CDR3 spans 15 residues. For the CDR3, the DNA is TGCAGTGCTAGGTCCTCATCGGGGTATCAAGAGACCCAGTACTTC. Translated, it gives CSARSSSGYQETQYF.